This TCR beta chain was identified during a study of T cells after yellow fever vaccination. Across the study: Preparing low-cell-number fractions relied on SMART-Seq v4 Ultra Low Input. Study outcomes and limitations: A limited proportion of clonotypes was detected within both the CD4 and CD8 compartments. Booster sampling recovered most clones from primary vaccination (around 96% CD4, roughly 88% CD8).

The CDR3 extends over 15 amino acids. With V trimmed by 0 bases and J by 6 bases, 2 bases remained unmatched. The germline V gene encodes CDR1 KGHSH and CDR2 LQKENI. This clonotype has more than one count but fewer than ten. Its target is unknown. Researchers made TCR cDNA using 5'RACE template switching, and this step added a universal primer site and UMIs. MiXCR was run by TCRdb on the 5' RACE reads, yielding one entry per CDR3 protein. This sample has around 320,000 distinct CDR3 sequences, with 3.5% to 5% found just once. This material consisted of PBMCs, taken 15 days after the yellow fever booster vaccination. This sequence joins TRBV18 and TRBJ2-1, with 10 positions matching TRBD2. This clonotype was sampled from a man aged 18 to 35 who received the YFV17D yellow fever vaccine. The CDR3 DNA is TGTGCCAGCTCACCACCAAGCGGGGGGGCCAATGAGCAGTTCTTC. Translating it yields CASSPPSGGANEQFF. Combining the CDR3 with reference TRBV18 and TRBJ2-1 gives the whole variable domain NAGVMQNPRHLVRRRGQEARLRCSPMKGHSHVYWYRQLPEEGLKFMVYLQKENIIDESGMPKERFSAEFPKEGPSILRIQQVVRGDSAAYFCASSPPSGGANEQFFGPGTRLTVL.